Each of the 26 T cell receptor beta chains below was sequenced from the same sample in a study of blood T cell repertoires in COVID-19. Some clones are missing from TCRdb's copy, which holds only in-frame ones; the method was immunoSEQ multiplex PCR. The table records over 120,000 clones, 88% of them present only once. Material for sequencing was peripheral blood. These receptors all stem from a man in his 70s with acute or convalescent COVID-19.

V usage is TRBV28 and J usage is TRBJ1-5; the match to TRBD1 covers 7 bases. Germline V gene data show CDR1 as MDHEN and CDR2 as SYDVKM. J was trimmed by 0 bases and V by 5 bases; bases with no gene match: 10. The CDR3 spans 17 residues. In DNA, the CDR3 is TGTGCCAGCAGTCCACAATCCGGGACAGCTAGCAATCAGCCCCAGCATTTT. This translates into CASSPQSGTASNQPQHF.

The chain employs TRBV29-1 and TRBJ2-7, with D unresolved. V shed 6 bases and J shed 2 bases, with 17 bases lying between them. The germline V gene has CDR1 SQVTM and CDR2 ANQGSEA. The CDR3 extends over 14 amino acids. The CDR3 DNA reads TGCAGCGTGGGCGTCGGCAGGATTCCCTACGAGCAGTACTTC. Encoded protein: CSVGVGRIPYEQYF.

This chain connects TRBV6-5 to TRBJ2-7; 11 bases map to TRBD2. The J segment lost 2 bases and the V segment lost 3 bases, leaving 3 bases of the junction unmatched. The CDR3 contains 15 residues. Germline assignment: CDR1 MNHEY and CDR2 SVGAGI. The CDR3 sequence: CASSYGTSGTYEQYF. The CDR3 nucleotides are TGTGCCAGCAGTTATGGGACTAGCGGAACCTACGAGCAGTACTTC.

The chain combines TRBV7-2 with TRBJ2-2; maybe TRBD1 (6 bases). The CDR3 contains 16 residues. Trimming left V 5 bases short and J 2 bases short, with 15 bases between. Germline V gene sequence: CDR1 SGHTA, CDR2 FQGNSA. CDR3 residues: CASSLGQRFNTGELFF. For the CDR3, the DNA is TGTGCCAGCAGCCTTGGACAGCGCTTTAACACCGGGGAGCTGTTTTTT.

This chain joins TRBV6-6 and TRBJ1-5, with 8 bases that match TRBD1. The ends lost 5 bases at V and 1 base at J; junction bases unmatched: 10. This CDR3 contains 17 residues. Germline values: CDR1 MNHNY, CDR2 SVGAGI (reference sequence). The CDR3 is CASSPRQGTGSNQPQHF. CDR3 sequence (DNA): TGTGCCAGCAGTCCCCGACAGGGGACGGGCAGCAATCAGCCCCAGCATTTT.

The sample holds one count of this clone. The gene calls are TRBV27 and TRBJ2-3; D perhaps matches TRBD2 (5 bases). V dropped 4 bases and J dropped 4 bases, with 12 bases sitting between them. This CDR3 has 14 amino acids. Germline values: CDR1 MNHEY, CDR2 SMNVEV (reference sequence). CDR3 nucleotides: TGTGCCAGCAGTTCGGTGTTAGCGCCAGATACGCAGTATTTT. Translating it yields CASSSVLAPDTQYF.

The chain couples TRBV19 to TRBJ1-2; 10 bases map to TRBD1. Germline CDR1 is LNHDA and CDR2 is SQIVND (reference sequence). The CDR3 runs to 14 residues. Trimming took 6 bases from V and 6 from J; bases not matched to a gene: 7. CDR3: CASRLPGTGDGYTF. CDR3 in DNA: TGTGCCAGTAGATTGCCCGGGACAGGGGATGGCTACACCTTC.

J is TRBJ1-6 and V is TRBV27, with TRBD1 as a possible D gene (6 bases). Trimming cost V 5 bases and J 9 bases, with 14 bases left between them. Per the germline V gene, CDR1 is MNHEY and CDR2 is SMNVEV (reference sequence). The CDR3 runs 14 residues. CDR3 bases: TGTGCCAGCAGTCCCACCCAAGGGGGTTCACCCCTCCACTTT. This gives the protein CASSPTQGGSPLHF.

J is TRBJ2-2 and V is TRBV4-1, with D possibly matching TRBD2 (6 bases). CDR1 and CDR2 from the germline V gene are MGHRA and YSYEKL. Deletions cut 0 bases from V and 1 base from J, with 12 bases between. The length of the CDR3 is 17 residues. This CDR3 is CASSQEVRRGNTGELFF. The CDR3 nucleotides are TGCGCCAGCAGCCAAGAAGTACGGCGGGGGAACACCGGGGAGCTGTTTTTT.

The rearrangement joins TRBV12-5 to TRBJ1-3; 8 bases fit TRBD1. Germline V gene data show CDR1 as LGHNT and CDR2 as FRNRAP. There are 14 residues in the CDR3. Losses at the gene ends were 5 bases for V and 2 bases for J; bases not matched to a gene: 2. CDR3 DNA sequence: TGTGCTAGTGGTCCGGACAGGGCTGGAAACACCATATATTTT. It yields the protein CASGPDRAGNTIYF.

The gene calls are TRBV28 and TRBJ1-4; TRBD1 might be the D (6 bases). Germline V CDR1 and CDR2: MDHEN, SYDVKM. This CDR3 region has 14 residues. The V gene lost 2 bases and the J gene lost 8 bases, with 12 bases spanning the gap. In DNA form, the CDR3 reads TGTGCCAGCAGTTTAAGCAGGGGAAGGGAAAAACTGTTTTTT. Protein: CASSLSRGREKLFF.

This chain joins TRBV6-5 and TRBJ1-5; a weak D match, TRBD1 (6 bases). V shed 5 bases and J shed 7 bases, with 18 bases lying between them. In germline, CDR1 is MNHEY, CDR2 SVGAGI. This CDR3 has 15 amino acids. CDR3 region: CASSQRGARKQPQHF. CDR3 nucleotide sequence: TGTGCCAGCAGTCAACGGGGGGCGCGGAAGCAGCCCCAGCATTTT.

This chain joins TRBV7-3 and TRBJ2-1, with TRBD2 identical over 7 bases. Germline assignment: CDR1 SGHTA and CDR2 FQGTGA. J gave up 12 bases and V 5 bases, and 13 bases lay outside the gene matches. The CDR3 totals 14 residues. The CDR3 DNA sequence: TGTGCCAGCAGCCCCGGGACTACGACTTGGGGGCAGTTCTTC. It specifies CASSPGTTTWGQFF.

The chain employs TRBV10-3 and TRBJ2-5; 12 bases match TRBD1. Germline V CDR1 and CDR2: ENHRY, SYGVKD. After removal of 3 bases from V and 3 bases from J, the junction contained 2 bases not matched to a gene. The CDR3 has 15 residues. The CDR3 region is CAISDGTGGKETQYF. In DNA, the CDR3 is TGTGCCATCAGTGACGGGACAGGGGGCAAAGAGACCCAGTACTTC.

The chain couples TRBV19 to TRBJ2-3; 10 positions match TRBD1. Trimming at V came to 10 bases and at J to 5 bases, leaving 9 bases not matched to a gene. Germline loops: CDR1 LNHDA, CDR2 SQIVND (reference sequence). The CDR3 covers 14 residues. CDR3 residues: CATATGGGGDTQYF. Here the CDR3 DNA reads TGTGCCACAGCGACAGGGGGCGGTGGAGATACGCAGTATTTT.

The rearrangement links TRBV5-1 to TRBJ2-3; TRBD1 agrees at 9 bases. This CDR3 comprises 17 residues. V lost 0 bases to trimming and J lost 1 base; unmatched junction nucleotides: 6. Looked up from germline, CDR1 is SGHRS and CDR2 is YFSETQ. The CDR3 DNA reads as TGCGCCAGCAGCTTGGCCTATCGGACAGGGGGCACAGATACGCAGTATTTT. Its protein is CASSLAYRTGGTDTQYF.

The chain uses TRBV19 and TRBJ1-3, with 7 bases that match TRBD1. Germline assignment: CDR1 LNHDA and CDR2 SQIVND (reference sequence). V was clipped by 6 bases and J by 0 bases; unmatched bases: 5. The CDR3 runs to 15 residues. CDR3 loop: CASSQGQYSGNTIYF. The CDR3 DNA follows: TGTGCCAGTAGCCAGGGACAGTACTCTGGAAACACCATATATTTT. Drawing the rest from reference TRBV19 and TRBJ1-3, the complete variable domain is DGGITQSPKYLFRKEGQNVTLSCEQNLNHDAMYWYRQDPGQGLRLIYYSQIVNDFQKGDIAEGYSVSREKKESFPLTVTSAQKNPTAFYLCASSQGQYSGNTIYFGEGSWLTVV.

This clone has more than one count but fewer than ten. This rearrangement joins TRBV28 to TRBJ2-1, with TRBD1 identical over 7 bases. CDR3 length: 12 residues. The J segment lost 16 bases and the V segment lost 5 bases, leaving 11 bases of the junction unmatched. Germline V gene lookup returns CDR1 MDHEN and CDR2 SYDVKM. CDR3 sequence reads: CASSLAGTAFFF. Written as DNA, the CDR3 is TGTGCCAGCAGTCTGGCCGGGACAGCATTCTTCTTC.

This rearrangement joins TRBV5-1 to TRBJ2-5; 7 nucleotides match TRBD1. From germline, CDR1 is SGHRS and CDR2 YFSETQ. The CDR3 runs to 14 residues. V gave up 3 bases and J gave up 3 bases; unmatched junction bases: 5. The CDR3 DNA reads as TGCGCCAGCAGCTCTGGACAGGTAGAAGAGACCCAGTACTTC. This gives the protein CASSSGQVEETQYF.

This chain joins TRBV15 and TRBJ1-5; TRBD1 is a possible D gene (5 bases). CDR1 is LNHNV, CDR2 YYDKDF, per germline (reference sequence). V was cut by 0 bases and J by 7 bases, with 10 bases left in between. The CDR3 sequence is 14 residues long. As DNA, the CDR3 is TGTGCCACCAGCAGAGAAGGGGTTACCCAGCCCCAGCATTTT. Residues: CATSREGVTQPQHF.

This clone was seen a single time. The CDR3 is CASSYPSGRGGGELFF. The DNA of the CDR3 is TGTGCCAGCAGTTACCCTAGCGGGAGGGGTGGCGGGGAGCTGTTTTTT. The chain joins TRBV6-5 to TRBJ2-2; 12 nucleotides align to TRBD2. The V gene's germline CDR1 is MNHEY and CDR2 SVGAGI. CDR3 length: 16 amino acids. J gave up 7 bases and V 2 bases, and 5 bases lay outside the gene matches.

The J gene is TRBJ2-7, the V gene TRBV20-1, with 7 bases lining up with TRBD1. V trimming: 3 bases; J trimming: 4 bases; junction bases outside the gene matches: 9. Germline V gives CDR1 DFQATT, CDR2 SNEGSKA (reference sequence). The CDR3 is 14 amino acids. The CDR3 is CSASPGTEIYEQYF. The CDR3 DNA follows: TGCAGTGCTAGTCCCGGGACAGAAATTTACGAGCAGTACTTC.

The J gene is TRBJ2-1, the V gene TRBV11-2; D is unclear. Germline loops: CDR1 SGHAT, CDR2 FQNNGV. The germline V and J ends were trimmed by 3 bases and 10 bases, with 19 bases remaining between them. This CDR3 contains 15 residues. The CDR3 nucleotides read TGTGCCAGCAGCTTCAGCGAAACTCACCCCAGCGAGCAGTTCTTC. It translates to CASSFSETHPSEQFF.

The rearrangement links TRBV27 to TRBJ2-7; TRBD1 agrees at 9 bases. The CDR3 has 14 amino acids. V was clipped by 8 bases and J by 2 bases; unmatched bases: 7. The germline V gene has CDR1 MNHEY and CDR2 SMNVEV (reference sequence). The CDR3, as DNA: TGTGCCAGCGGAACAGGGGGCTACCCCTACGAGCAGTACTTC. Its protein is CASGTGGYPYEQYF.

The chain employs TRBV5-1 and TRBJ1-3; D is unclear. CDR1 and CDR2 (germline): SGHRS, YFSETQ. The ends were cut back, 0 bases at V and 2 bases at J, with 6 bases in the middle. The CDR3 covers 14 residues. The chain's CDR3 is CASSLAPTGNTIYF. CDR3 bases: TGCGCCAGCAGCTTGGCCCCCACTGGAAACACCATATATTTT.

The V call is TRBV20-1, the J call TRBJ2-1; TRBD2 matches 7 bases. With 3 bases clipped from V and 0 bases from J, the junction kept 8 bases outside the gene matches. This CDR3 region has 16 residues. Germline-derived CDR1 and CDR2 are DFQATT and SNEGSKA (reference sequence). The CDR3 nucleotides read TGCAGTGCTAGTGACGCCGGGGGGAGCTCCTACAATGAGCAGTTCTTC. Translating gives CSASDAGGSSYNEQFF.